This is a list of T cell receptor beta chains from one sample in a study of blood T cell repertoires in COVID-19. The assay was immunoSEQ multiplex PCR, and TCRdb's table has in-frame clones only and misses some. The sample has approximately 32,000 clones; just over 85% are singletons. The specimen was peripheral blood. These receptors were collected from a woman aged 70-85 years with active COVID-19. CDR3s include the opening cysteine and the closing phenylalanine or tryptophan. D genes are given only for firm matches. A row's size may be missing; if present it is once, few, many or a size class.

d_call j_call clone_size cdr3_length v_call cdr3_nt cdr3_aa
- TRBJ2-7 - 13 TRBV5-1 TGCGCCAGCAGCTTGGCGACCATGAGGGAGCAGTACTTC CASSLATMREQYF
- TRBJ2-7 - 14 TRBV19 TGTGCCAGTAGCCCCGGATCGGGGACCTACGAGCAGTACTTC CASSPGSGTYEQYF
- TRBJ1-5 - 15 TRBV15 TGTGCCACCAGCAACGGGCCAGGGGTTAGTCAGCCCCAGCATTTT CATSNGPGVSQPQHF
- TRBJ2-3 - 11 TRBV30 TGTGCCTGGACTAGAGGGGATACGCAGTATTTT CAWTRGDTQYF
TRBD1 TRBJ1-4 - 13 TRBV7-9 TGTGCCGGACAGGGTCGAGGCAATGAAAAACTGTTTTTT CAGQGRGNEKLFF
- TRBJ1-4 once 16 TRBV7-9 TGTGCCAGCAGCTTAGATGGGGGCAGCCTTAATGAAAAACTGTTTTTT CASSLDGGSLNEKLFF
- TRBJ2-2 few 14 TRBV6-6 TGTGCCAGCGACACCCGCCAAAACACCGGGGAGCTGTTTTTT CASDTRQNTGELFF
- TRBJ2-2 - 13 TRBV19 TGTGCCAGTATGATGGGGAGCGCCGGGGAGCTGTTTTTT CASMMGSAGELFF
TRBD1 TRBJ1-1 - 14 TRBV7-2 TGTGCCAGCAGCCCACAGGGGGGGAGGACTGAAGCTTTCTTT CASSPQGGRTEAFF
- TRBJ1-2 - 16 TRBV4-2 TGTGCCAGCAGCCAGGATACAGGGCGCGGGAGATATGGCTACACCTTC CASSQDTGRGRYGYTF
- TRBJ2-7 - 13 TRBV6-5 TGTGCCAGCAGTCGCCAGGCTGCCTACGAGCAGTACTTC CASSRQAAYEQYF
TRBD1 TRBJ2-7 - 16 TRBV10-1 TGCGCCAGCAGCTCCGGGACAGGGGGCGCCTCCTACGAGCAGTACTTC CASSSGTGGASYEQYF
TRBD1 TRBJ2-3 once 15 TRBV5-4 TGTGCCAGCAGCTTGGGGACAGGGGCTGTAGATACGCAGTATTTT CASSLGTGAVDTQYF
- TRBJ1-5 - 15 TRBV19 TGTGCCAGTAGTCCTGTGGCAGGGGCCAATCAGCCCCAGCATTTT CASSPVAGANQPQHF
- TRBJ2-1 once 12 TRBV6-6 TGTGCCAGCAGTTACCCCGGTGGTGAGCAGTTCTTC CASSYPGGEQFF
TRBD1 TRBJ1-1 few 14 TRBV18 TGTGCCAGCTCACCAGGAACAGGGGAAACTGAAGCTTTCTTT CASSPGTGETEAFF
TRBD2 TRBJ2-3 - 16 TRBV10-2 TGCGCCAGCAGTGAGCCTCTGGCTAGCGGGGCAGATACGCAGTATTTT CASSEPLASGADTQYF
TRBD2 TRBJ2-3 - 16 TRBV9 TGTGCCAGCAGCGTAGCTGCGGGGGGGCCCACAGATACGCAGTATTTT CASSVAAGGPTDTQYF
- TRBJ1-3 once 16 TRBV3-1/TRBV3-2 TGTGCCAGCAGCCAAGATTGGGCTTCATCTGGAAACACCATATATTTT CASSQDWASSGNTIYF
- TRBJ2-1 - 12 TRBV10-1 TGCGCCAGCAGTGGGGCAGAGCAGCAGCAGTTCTTC CASSGAEQQQFF
- TRBJ1-1 - 14 TRBV11-2 TGTGCCAGCAGCCTCACAGCGGGGAACACTGAAGCTTTCTTT CASSLTAGNTEAFF
- TRBJ2-3 - 14 TRBV13 TGTGCCAGCAGCTCGCCGGGAGCCACAGATACGCAGTATTTT CASSSPGATDTQYF
- TRBJ1-2 - 15 TRBV5-4 TGTGCCAGCAGCTTGGAAGGGGCGACCAACTATGGCTACACCTTC CASSLEGATNYGYTF
- TRBJ2-2 - 13 TRBV9 TGTGCCAGCAGCGTTGAGGTCACCGGGGAGCTGTTTTTT CASSVEVTGELFF
- TRBJ2-1 - 12 TRBV6-5 TGTGCCAGCAGAACAGGATACAATGAGCAGTTCTTC CASRTGYNEQFF
TRBD2 TRBJ2-2 - 16 TRBV5-1 TGCGCCAGCAGCTTGTGGCTAGCGGGGTCGGTTGGGGAGCTGTTTTTT CASSLWLAGSVGELFF
- TRBJ2-2 - 15 TRBV9 TGTGCCAGCAGCGTAACACAGTCGAACACCGGGGAGCTGTTTTTT CASSVTQSNTGELFF
- TRBJ1-1 - 13 TRBV6-1 TGTGCCAGCAGTGAGTTTCAGGACAGAGAAGCTTTCTTT CASSEFQDREAFF
- TRBJ2-5 once 12 TRBV29-1 TGCAGCGTTGTAACAGGCGGAGAGACCCAGTACTTC CSVVTGGETQYF
- TRBJ2-7 few 14 TRBV7-3 TGTGCCAGCAGCCCCCTGGGGGGGCCCTACGAGCAGTACTTC CASSPLGGPYEQYF
- TRBJ1-2 once 16 TRBV10-3 TGTGCCACCCGGAAGTCGGGAGGGGGGGAAGACTATGGCTACACCTTC CATRKSGGGEDYGYTF
- TRBJ1-2 - 13 TRBV20-1 TGCAGTGCTAGTTTCGGGACTGCTAGGGGCTACACCTTC CSASFGTARGYTF
- TRBJ2-5 - 15 TRBV10-1 TGCGCCAGCAGTGATACAAACAGGGAAACTGAGACCCAGTACTTC CASSDTNRETETQYF
- TRBJ2-1 once 15 TRBV11-2 TGTGCCAGCAGCTTAGTAGGAGGGGCCTACAATGAGCAGTTCTTC CASSLVGGAYNEQFF
TRBD1 TRBJ2-3 - 16 TRBV7-2 TGTGCCAGCAGCTTATGGGTGGGACAGGGGGCTGATACGCAGTATTTT CASSLWVGQGADTQYF
TRBD2 TRBJ2-3 - 17 TRBV7-2 TGTGCCAGCAGCTTACGCCCGACTAGCGGGGGCACAGATACGCAGTATTTT CASSLRPTSGGTDTQYF
TRBD2 TRBJ2-5 - 12 TRBV12-5 TGTGCTAGTGGAACTAGCGGGGGGACCCAGTACTTC CASGTSGGTQYF
- TRBJ2-5 - 13 TRBV15 TGTGCCACCAGCAGTTCCAACCAAGAGACCCAGTACTTC CATSSSNQETQYF
- TRBJ2-1 - 13 TRBV30 TGTGCCTGGAGGGACTCGGCGTGGGATGAGCAGTTCTTC CAWRDSAWDEQFF
TRBD2 TRBJ2-3 - 16 TRBV7-9 TGTGCCAGCATCACCTCGGGGGGTCGAAACACAGATACGCAGTATTTT CASITSGGRNTDTQYF
TRBD2 TRBJ2-5 - 17 TRBV3-1/TRBV3-2 TGTGCCAGCAGCCAAGATCGGGTTGGAGGGGAGGGGGAGACCCAGTACTTC CASSQDRVGGEGETQYF
TRBD2 TRBJ2-7 - 15 TRBV18 TGTGCCAGCTCACCACCGACTAGCGGGGGCTACGAGCAGTACTTC CASSPPTSGGYEQYF
- TRBJ1-2 - 14 TRBV18 TGTGCCAGCTCACCTACGGGGGTCGACTATGGCTACACCTTC CASSPTGVDYGYTF
- TRBJ1-2 - 14 TRBV6-6 TGTGCCAGCGCCCCCGCAGCGGGGTGGTATGGCTACACCTTC CASAPAAGWYGYTF
- TRBJ1-6 - 16 TRBV18 TGTGCCAGCTCACCAGGGGCGGCAGGGAGGTATTCACCCCTCCACTTT CASSPGAAGRYSPLHF
- TRBJ2-1 - 15 TRBV11-2 TGTGCCAGCAGCTTAGATCTAGCGCCCTACAATGAGCAGTTCTTC CASSLDLAPYNEQFF
TRBD2 TRBJ2-1 - 15 TRBV11-1 TGTGCCAGCACCCTATCAATAGCGGGTTCCAATGAGCAGTTCTTC CASTLSIAGSNEQFF
TRBD1 TRBJ2-7 - 15 TRBV7-9 TGTGCCAGCACCCCATCCGGGACAGGGGGTCGAGAGCAGTACTTC CASTPSGTGGREQYF
TRBD1 TRBJ1-2 - 17 TRBV4-1 TGCGCCAGCAGCCCAAGAGGGGCCCTACAGGGGGCCTATGGCTACACCTTC CASSPRGALQGAYGYTF
- TRBJ1-4 - 14 TRBV30 TGTGCCTGCCACAGGGAAGGGGAGGGAGAAAAACTGTTTTTT CACHREGEGEKLFF
TRBD2 TRBJ2-7 once 17 TRBV11-3 TGTGCCAGCAGCTACGACCCGGGGGGGCCCTCTTCTTACGAGCAGTACTTC CASSYDPGGPSSYEQYF
- TRBJ2-1 once 16 TRBV24-1 TGTGCCACCAGTGACCACATAGCAAGCTCCTACAATGAGCAGTTCTTC CATSDHIASSYNEQFF
TRBD2 TRBJ2-3 - 15 TRBV5-4 TGTGCCAGCAGCCCGCGGGGGGGCGGTACAGATACGCAGTATTTT CASSPRGGGTDTQYF
- TRBJ1-1 few 13 TRBV6-2/TRBV6-3 TGTGCCAGCAGTCCCAGGGGGAACACTGAAGCTTTCTTT CASSPRGNTEAFF
TRBD2 TRBJ2-1 few 15 TRBV11-2 TGTGCCAGCAGCCCTAGCGGGGGGGCCCAAAATGAGCAGTTCTTC CASSPSGGAQNEQFF